This entry lists 5 T cell receptor beta chains sequenced from one sample in a study of T cells in Graves' hyperthyroidism and ophthalmopathy. TCR beta CDR3 regions were amplified from RNA transcripts. An initial round of RT-PCR targeting the TCR CDR3 relied on the HTBI primer set. Each CDR3 protein is one row after TCRdb ran MiXCR on the multiplex PCR reads. The sample lists about 720,000 distinct CDR3 sequences; over 15% were seen once. Sequenced material: blood. These receptors were taken from a woman in her forties or fifties with Graves' hyperthyroidism that later progressed to Graves' ophthalmopathy.

This clonotype occurred a few times. CDR3 nucleotides: TGCGCCAGCAGCCAAAATTTAGCGGGAGAAGAGACCCAGTACTTC. Its protein is CASSQNLAGEETQYF. The V gene is TRBV5-1, the J gene TRBJ2-5; 9 positions agree with TRBD2. The CDR3 sequence is 15 residues long. Germline-derived CDR1 and CDR2 are SGHRS and YFSETQ. The trim removed 4 bases at V and 3 bases at J, leaving 7 bases unmatched.

There are a few counts of this clonotype. This rearrangement joins TRBV30 to TRBJ2-1; 10 nucleotides match TRBD2. The CDR3 is made up of 14 amino acids. V was pared by 4 bases and J by 10 bases, with 10 bases of the junction left unmatched. From germline, CDR1 is GTSNPN and CDR2 SVGIG (reference sequence). The CDR3 region has the DNA TGTGCCTGGACTCCCGGGACTAGCGTTAACGAGCAGTTCTTC. This gives the protein CAWTPGTSVNEQFF.

The chain carries TRBV6-1 and TRBJ1-1; D is unresolved. Trimming pared 6 bases from V and 3 bases from J, leaving 11 bases between. The CDR3 extends over 13 amino acids. The germline V gene has CDR1 MNHNS and CDR2 SASEGT. The DNA for the CDR3 is TGTGCCAGCAGAAAGATCATGTACACTGAAGCTTTCTTT. Its protein product is CASRKIMYTEAFF.

The V call is TRBV19, the J call TRBJ1-5; 8 bases agree with TRBD1. The CDR3 totals 13 residues. Trimming took 6 bases from V and 9 from J; bases not matched to a gene: 7. Per the germline V gene, CDR1 is LNHDA and CDR2 is SQIVND (reference sequence). The CDR3 sequence is CASRRQGSRPQHF. In nucleotides, the CDR3 is TGTGCCAGTAGAAGACAGGGGTCACGGCCCCAGCATTTT.

This clonotype appeared a few times. This CDR3 reads CASSESVKGRDGYTF. The CDR3, as DNA: TGTGCCAGCAGTGAAAGCGTCAAAGGGAGGGATGGCTACACCTTC. The chain employs TRBV6-1 and TRBJ1-2; unclear D gene. The CDR3 has 15 residues. V was trimmed by 2 bases and J by 6 bases, leaving 16 bases between them. Per the germline V gene, CDR1 is MNHNS and CDR2 is SASEGT.